This TCR beta chain was sequenced in a study of T cells in Graves' hyperthyroidism and ophthalmopathy. This clonotype was detected many times. There were TCR beta CDR3 regions amplified from RNA transcripts. First-round RT-PCR with HTBI primers amplified the TCR CDR3 region. TCRdb redid the calling of the multiplex PCR reads with MiXCR, one entry per CDR3 protein. Altogether about 400,000 distinct CDR3 sequences are present, more than 14% being singletons, with the ten largest covering about 20%. The V and J ends lost 2 bases and 4 bases respectively, with 18 bases between them. The germline V gene encodes CDR1 SGHTA and CDR2 FQGTGA. CDR3 length: 17 residues.

V gene TRBV7-3 combines with J gene TRBJ2-4; TRBD1 is a possible D gene (6 bases). The sequenced sample consisted of blood. The origin of this receptor is a woman aged 25 to 39 with Graves' ophthalmopathy. The CDR3 sequence is CASSLPGNRDTKNIQYF. In DNA form, the CDR3 reads TGTGCCAGCAGCTTACCTGGAAACCGGGACACGAAAAACATTCAGTACTTC.